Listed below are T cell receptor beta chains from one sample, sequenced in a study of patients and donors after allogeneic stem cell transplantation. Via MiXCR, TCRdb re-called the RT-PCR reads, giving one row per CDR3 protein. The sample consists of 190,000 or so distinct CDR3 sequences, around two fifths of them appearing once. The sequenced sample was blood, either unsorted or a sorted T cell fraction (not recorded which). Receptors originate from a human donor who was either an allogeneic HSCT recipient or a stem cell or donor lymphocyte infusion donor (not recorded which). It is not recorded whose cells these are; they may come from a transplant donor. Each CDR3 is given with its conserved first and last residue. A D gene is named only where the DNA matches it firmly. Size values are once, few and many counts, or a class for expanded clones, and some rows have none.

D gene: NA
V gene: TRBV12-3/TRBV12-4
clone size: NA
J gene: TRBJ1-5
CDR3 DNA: TGTGCCAGCAGTCTTAGGGGCCCGAGAGGCCAGCATTTT
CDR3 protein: CASSLRGPRGQHF

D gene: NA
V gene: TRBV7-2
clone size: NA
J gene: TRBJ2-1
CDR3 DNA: TGTGCCAGCAGCTTATTCCCGGCCGAGCAGTTCTTC
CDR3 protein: CASSLFPAEQFF

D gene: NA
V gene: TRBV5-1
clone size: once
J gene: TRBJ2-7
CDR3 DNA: TGCGCCAGCAGCTTGGTGGTTTCCTACGAGCAGTACTTC
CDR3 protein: CASSLVVSYEQYF

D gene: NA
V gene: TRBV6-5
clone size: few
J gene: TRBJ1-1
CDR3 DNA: TGTGCCAGCAGTTACGGCACTCTGAACACTGAAGCTTTCTTT
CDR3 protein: CASSYGTLNTEAFF

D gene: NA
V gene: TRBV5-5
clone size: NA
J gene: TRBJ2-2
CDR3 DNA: TGTGCCAGCAGCTTGACAGTGTCCGGGGAGCTGTTTTTT
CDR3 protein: CASSLTVSGELFF

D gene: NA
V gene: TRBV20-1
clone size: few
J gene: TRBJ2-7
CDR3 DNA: TGCAGTGCTAGGTTTCTAGCGAGGTACGAGCAGTACTTC
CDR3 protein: CSARFLARYEQYF

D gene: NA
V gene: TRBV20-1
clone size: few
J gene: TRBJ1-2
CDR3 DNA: TGCAGTGCTCTGGTGGAGGGAAACTATGGCTACACCTTC
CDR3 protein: CSALVEGNYGYTF

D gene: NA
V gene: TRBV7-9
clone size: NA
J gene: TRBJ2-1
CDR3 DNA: TGTGCCAGCAGCTTAGCCAGTCGGGCCCCGAGTGAGCAGTTCTTC
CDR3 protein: CASSLASRAPSEQFF

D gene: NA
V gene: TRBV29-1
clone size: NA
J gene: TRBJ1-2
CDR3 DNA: TGCAGCGTTTGGACTCGCCTAGGCTATGGCTACACCTTC
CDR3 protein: CSVWTRLGYGYTF

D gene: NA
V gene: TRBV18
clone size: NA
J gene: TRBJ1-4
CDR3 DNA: TGTGCCAGCTCATACGTCGCAACTAATGAAAAACTGTTTTTT
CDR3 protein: CASSYVATNEKLFF

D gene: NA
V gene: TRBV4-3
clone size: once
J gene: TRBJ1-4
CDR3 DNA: TGCGCCAGCAGCCAGCAAAGGATAGAGGATGAAAAACTGTTTTTT
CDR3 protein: CASSQQRIEDEKLFF

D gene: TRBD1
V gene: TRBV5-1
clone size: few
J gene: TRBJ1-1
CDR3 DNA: TGCGCCAGCAGGTACCTTACAGGGGACCTTGAAGAAGCTTTCTTT
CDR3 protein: CASRYLTGDLEEAFF

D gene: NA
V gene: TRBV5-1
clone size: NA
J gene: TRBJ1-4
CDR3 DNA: TGCGCCAGCAGCTTGTGGGGGGGCGGCGAAAAACTGTTTTTT
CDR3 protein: CASSLWGGGEKLFF

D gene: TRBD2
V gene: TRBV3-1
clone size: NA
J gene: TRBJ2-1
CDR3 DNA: TGTGCCAGCGAGGCTAGCGGGAGTTTACTCAATGAGCAGTTCTTC
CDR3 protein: CASEASGSLLNEQFF

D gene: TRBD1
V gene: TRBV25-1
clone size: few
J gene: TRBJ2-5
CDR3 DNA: TGTGCCAGCAGTTCGAGGGGGCTCCCTGAAGAGACCCAGTACTTC
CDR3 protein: CASSSRGLPEETQYF

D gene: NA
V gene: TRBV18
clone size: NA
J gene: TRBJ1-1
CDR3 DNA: TGTGCCAGCTCACCAGGGGCCGAGAACACTGAAGCTTTCTTT
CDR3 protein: CASSPGAENTEAFF

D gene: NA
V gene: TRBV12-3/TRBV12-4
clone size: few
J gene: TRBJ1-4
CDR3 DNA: TGTGCCAGCAGTTTAAACGGGGGGGATAATGAAAAACTGTTTTTT
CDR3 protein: CASSLNGGDNEKLFF

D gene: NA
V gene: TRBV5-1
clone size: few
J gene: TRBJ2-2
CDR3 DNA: TGCGCCAGCAGCTTGACTATTAACACCGGGGAGCTGTTTTTT
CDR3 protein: CASSLTINTGELFF

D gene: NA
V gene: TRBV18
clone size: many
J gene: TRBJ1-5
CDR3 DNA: TGTGCCAGCTCACCACCGAATCAGCCCCAGCATTTT
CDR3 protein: CASSPPNQPQHF

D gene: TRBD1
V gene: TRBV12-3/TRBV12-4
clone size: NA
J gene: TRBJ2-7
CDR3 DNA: TGTGCCAGCAGTTTAGCTCGCTGGACAGGCTACGAGCAGTACTTC
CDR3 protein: CASSLARWTGYEQYF

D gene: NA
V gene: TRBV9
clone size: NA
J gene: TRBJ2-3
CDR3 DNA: TGTGCCAGCAGCAGCCCCGGGCCCACAGATACGCAGTATTTT
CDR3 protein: CASSSPGPTDTQYF

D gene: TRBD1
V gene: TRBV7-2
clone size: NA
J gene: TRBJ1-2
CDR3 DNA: TGTGCCAGCAGCTTGGGTTGGCAGGGGGCGTATGGCTACACCTTC
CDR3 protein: CASSLGWQGAYGYTF

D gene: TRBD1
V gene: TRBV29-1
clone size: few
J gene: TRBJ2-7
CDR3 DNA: TGCAGCGTTGAAGTTAGGGACAGAGGCTACGAGCAGTACTTC
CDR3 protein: CSVEVRDRGYEQYF

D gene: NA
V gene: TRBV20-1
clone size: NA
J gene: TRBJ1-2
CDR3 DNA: TGCAGTGCTATCGTAAGCGATGGCTACACCTTC
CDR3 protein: CSAIVSDGYTF

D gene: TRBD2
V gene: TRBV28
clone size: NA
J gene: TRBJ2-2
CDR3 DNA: TGTGCCAGCAGCTTATTAGCGGGGGCCACCACCGGGGAGCTGTTTTTT
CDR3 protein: CASSLLAGATTGELFF

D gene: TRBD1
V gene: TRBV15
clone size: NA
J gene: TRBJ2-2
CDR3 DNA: TGTGCCACCAGCAGAGGCCACAGGGGTATCACCGGGGAGCTGTTTTTT
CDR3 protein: CATSRGHRGITGELFF

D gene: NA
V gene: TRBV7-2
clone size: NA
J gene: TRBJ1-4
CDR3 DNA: TGTGCCAGCAGCTTAGTTTGGAGAGGACACCCGGCTTTT
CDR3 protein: CASSLVWRGHPAF

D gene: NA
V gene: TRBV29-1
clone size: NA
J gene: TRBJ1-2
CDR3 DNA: TGCAGCGTTCCAGATTCGACAGCAGTGTTTGGCTACACCTTC
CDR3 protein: CSVPDSTAVFGYTF

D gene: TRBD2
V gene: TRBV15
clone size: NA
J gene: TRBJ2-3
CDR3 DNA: TGTGCCACCAGCAGACCTATAGCGGGACCGGATACGCAGTATTTT
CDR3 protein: CATSRPIAGPDTQYF

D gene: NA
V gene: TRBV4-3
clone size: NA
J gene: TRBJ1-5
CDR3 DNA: TGCGCCAGCAGCCAAGACATTTATAGCAATCAGCCCCAGCATTTT
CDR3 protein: CASSQDIYSNQPQHF

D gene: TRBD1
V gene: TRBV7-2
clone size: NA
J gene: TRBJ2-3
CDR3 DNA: TGTGCCAGCAGCCTAAGGGACAGCCACACAGATACGCAGTATTTT
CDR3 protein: CASSLRDSHTDTQYF

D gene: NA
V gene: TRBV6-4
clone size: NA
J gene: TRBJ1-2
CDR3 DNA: TGTGCCAGCAGGGGGGCCCATGGCTACACCTTC
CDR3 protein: CASRGAHGYTF

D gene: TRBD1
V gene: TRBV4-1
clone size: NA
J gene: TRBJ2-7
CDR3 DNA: TGCGCCAGCAGCCGCCTCCCGACAGGGGTTGGCGAGCAGTACTTC
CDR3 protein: CASSRLPTGVGEQYF

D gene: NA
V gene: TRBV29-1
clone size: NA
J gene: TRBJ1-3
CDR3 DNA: TGCAGCGTTGAAGAATACAGGACAGTTCCCTCGGGGGGAAACACCATATATTTT
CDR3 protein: CSVEEYRTVPSGGNTIYF

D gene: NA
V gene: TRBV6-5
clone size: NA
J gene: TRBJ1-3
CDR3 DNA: TGTGCCAGCAGTTACTCGGAGACAGCGCTCTCTGGAAACACCATATATTTT
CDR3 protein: CASSYSETALSGNTIYF

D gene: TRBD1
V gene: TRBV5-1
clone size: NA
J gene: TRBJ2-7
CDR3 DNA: TGCGCCAGCAGCTTGAACAGGGGGCATACCTACGAGCAGTACTTC
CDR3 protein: CASSLNRGHTYEQYF

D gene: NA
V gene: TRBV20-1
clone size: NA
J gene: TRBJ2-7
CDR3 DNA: TGCAGTGCGGAGGGGGATTCCTTATACGAGCAGTACTTC
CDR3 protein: CSAEGDSLYEQYF

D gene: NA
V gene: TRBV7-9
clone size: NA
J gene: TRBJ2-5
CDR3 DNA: TGTGCCAGCAGCAGTCAGCAGTACCAAGAGACCCAGTACTTC
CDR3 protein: CASSSQQYQETQYF

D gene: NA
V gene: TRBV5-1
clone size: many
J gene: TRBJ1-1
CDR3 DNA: TGCGCCAGCAGCTTGGATACAGCGCGGAACACTGAAGCTTTCTTT
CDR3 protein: CASSLDTARNTEAFF

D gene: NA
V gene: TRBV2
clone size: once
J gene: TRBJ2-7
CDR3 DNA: TGTGCCAGCCTCCATGACTCCTACGAGCAGTACTTC
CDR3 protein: CASLHDSYEQYF

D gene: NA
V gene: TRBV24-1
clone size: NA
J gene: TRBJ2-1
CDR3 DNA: TGTGCCACCAGTGCCCAGGGTATCAATGAGCAGTTCTTC
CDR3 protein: CATSAQGINEQFF

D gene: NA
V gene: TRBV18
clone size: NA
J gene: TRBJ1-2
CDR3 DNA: TGTGCCAGCTCACCTTTAGGAGGGAACTGGCGGGGCTACGGCTACACCTTC
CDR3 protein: CASSPLGGNWRGYGYTF

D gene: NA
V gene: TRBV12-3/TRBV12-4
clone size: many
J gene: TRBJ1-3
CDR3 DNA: TGTGCCAGCAGTTTCCCGGTATCGAGCTCTGGAAACACCATATATTTT
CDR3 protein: CASSFPVSSSGNTIYF